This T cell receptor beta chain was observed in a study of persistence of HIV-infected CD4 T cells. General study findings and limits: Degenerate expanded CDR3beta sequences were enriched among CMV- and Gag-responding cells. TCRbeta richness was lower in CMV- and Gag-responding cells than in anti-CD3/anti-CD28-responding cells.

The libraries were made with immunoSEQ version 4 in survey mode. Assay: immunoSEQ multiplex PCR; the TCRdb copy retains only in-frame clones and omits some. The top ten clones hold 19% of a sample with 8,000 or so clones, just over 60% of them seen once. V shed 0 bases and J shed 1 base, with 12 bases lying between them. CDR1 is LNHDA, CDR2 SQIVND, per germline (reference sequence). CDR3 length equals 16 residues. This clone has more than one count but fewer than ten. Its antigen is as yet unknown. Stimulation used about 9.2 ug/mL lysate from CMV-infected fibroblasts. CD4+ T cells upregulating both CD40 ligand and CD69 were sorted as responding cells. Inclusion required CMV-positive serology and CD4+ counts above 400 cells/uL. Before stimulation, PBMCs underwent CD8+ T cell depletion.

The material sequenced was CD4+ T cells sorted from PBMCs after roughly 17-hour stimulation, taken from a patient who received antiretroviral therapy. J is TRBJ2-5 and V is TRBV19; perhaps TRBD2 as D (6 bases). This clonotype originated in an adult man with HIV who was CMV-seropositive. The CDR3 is CASSIDHGGSQETQYF. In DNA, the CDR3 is TGTGCCAGTAGTATAGATCATGGGGGGTCCCAAGAGACCCAGTACTTC.